The 16 T cell receptor beta chains listed next were all sequenced from one sample in a study of blood T cell repertoires in COVID-19. Using immunoSEQ multiplex PCR, the repertoire was profiled, and TCRdb retains in-frame clones only, with some absent. The repertoire holds about 440,000 clones, with roughly 87% as singletons. The specimen sequenced was PBMCs or T cells enriched from blood (not recorded which). Receptors originate from a woman aged 18 to 35 with acute COVID-19.

This sequence joins TRBV3-1 (or the pseudogene TRBV3-2) and TRBJ2-3, with 12 bases that match TRBD2. The CDR3 sequence is 15 residues long. V shed 0 bases, J shed 5 bases, and the junction held 0 bases outside the gene matches. Germline CDR1 is LGHDT and CDR2 is YNNKEL (reference sequence). CDR3 amino acids: CASSQETSGRDTQYF. The CDR3 nucleotides read TGTGCCAGCAGCCAAGAGACTAGCGGGAGAGATACGCAGTATTTT.

The rearrangement links TRBV7-9 to TRBJ1-1; the D gene is possibly TRBD1 (6 bases). The CDR3 covers 14 residues. Germline V gene lookup returns CDR1 SEHNR and CDR2 FQNEAQ (reference sequence). The V end lost 5 bases, the J end lost 4 bases, and 14 bases lay between the germline ends. CDR3: CASSQQGRGTEAFF. The CDR3 DNA follows: TGTGCCAGCAGCCAACAGGGAAGGGGCACTGAAGCTTTCTTT.

The rearrangement uses TRBV27 and TRBJ2-3; D possibly corresponds to TRBD2 (5 bases). V lost 5 bases to trimming and J lost 3 bases, with 18 bases between them. The CDR3 spans 16 residues. Germline V gene data show CDR1 as MNHEY and CDR2 as SMNVEV (reference sequence). DNA for the CDR3: TGTGCCAGCAGTCGGGAAGGTGCCCCGAATACAGATACGCAGTATTTT. Translating gives CASSREGAPNTDTQYF.

The rearrangement links TRBV6-5 to TRBJ1-5, with 8 bases aligning to TRBD1. This CDR3 has 13 residues. J lost 6 bases, V lost 9 bases, and 7 bases had no gene match. The germline V gene has CDR1 MNHEY and CDR2 SVGAGI. The CDR3 loop is CASQGARGQPQHF. In nucleotides, the CDR3 is TGTGCCAGTCAGGGGGCGCGAGGTCAGCCCCAGCATTTT.

V gene TRBV7-9 combines with J gene TRBJ2-5, with D perhaps TRBD1 (6 bases). V gave up 1 base and J gave up 0 bases, with 9 bases separating them. Germline V gives CDR1 SEHNR, CDR2 FQNEAQ (reference sequence). The CDR3 covers 15 residues. The CDR3 sequence: CASSLGTVDQETQYF. CDR3 in DNA: TGTGCCAGCAGCTTAGGGACAGTTGACCAAGAGACCCAGTACTTC.

This clone was seen a few times. The J gene is TRBJ1-5, the V gene TRBV19; D is undetermined. Looked up from germline, CDR1 is LNHDA and CDR2 is SQIVND (reference sequence). The V gene lost 6 bases and the J gene lost 4 bases, with 4 bases spanning the gap. The CDR3 has 11 amino acids. The CDR3 DNA is TGTGCCAGTAGCAGTAATCAGCCCCAGCATTTT. Its translation: CASSSNQPQHF.

This clone has a handful of counts. The CDR3 DNA sequence: TGCGCCAGCAGCCAAGATCCCACTAGCGGGTACAATGAGCAGTTCTTC. Its protein product is CASSQDPTSGYNEQFF. This chain links TRBV4-1 with TRBJ2-1, with TRBD2 identical over 9 bases. The CDR3 length is 16 residues. Germline values: CDR1 MGHRA, CDR2 YSYEKL. Trimming took 0 bases from V and 4 from J; bases not matched to a gene: 4.

V and J are TRBV9 and TRBJ1-6; D may be TRBD1 (5 bases). This CDR3 is built from 14 residues. Germline-derived CDR1 and CDR2 are SGDLS and YYNGEE. V was pared by 2 bases and J by 7 bases, with 10 bases between. CDR3 amino acids: CASSVGRRNSPLHF. As DNA, the CDR3 is TGTGCCAGCAGCGTGGGGCGTCGGAATTCACCCCTCCACTTT.

The chain combines TRBV5-5 with TRBJ2-7; tentatively, D is TRBD2 (6 bases). This CDR3 contains 14 residues. Germline CDR1 SGHKS, CDR2 YYEKEE (reference sequence). V was trimmed by 4 bases and J by 2 bases, leaving 13 bases between them. The CDR3 region is CASSRRAGTYEQYF. The CDR3 coding sequence is TGTGCCAGCAGCCGGAGGGCTGGAACCTACGAGCAGTACTTC. Looking up the rest from reference TRBV5-5 and TRBJ2-7 gives the full variable domain: DAGVTQSPTHLIKTRGQQVTLRCSPISGHKSVSWYQQVLGQGPQFIFQYYEKEERGRGNFPDRFSARQFPNYSSELNVNALLLGDSALYLCASSRRAGTYEQYFGPGTRLTVT.

The chain uses TRBV25-1 and TRBJ1-2, with D possibly being TRBD1 (5 bases). Trimming cost V 5 bases and J 6 bases, with 25 bases left between them. The length of the CDR3 is 17 residues. Germline V gene data show CDR1 as MGHDK and CDR2 as SYGVNS. CDR3 DNA: TGTGCCAGCAGTCGGGGGTCAGGGTATTCTTCTCCAAATGGCTACACCTTC. Its protein is CASSRGSGYSSPNGYTF.

This sequence joins TRBV7-9 and TRBJ2-3, with 11 nucleotides matching TRBD1. The trim removed 6 bases at V and 4 bases at J, leaving 12 bases unmatched. The CDR3 runs to 17 residues. Germline-derived CDR1 and CDR2 are SEHNR and FQNEAQ (reference sequence). As DNA, the CDR3 is TGTGCCAGCAGTGAAAAATGGGACAGGGGGGCCCCAGATACGCAGTATTTT. Protein product: CASSEKWDRGAPDTQYF.

The rearrangement uses TRBV6-4 and TRBJ2-1; possibly TRBD2 for D (5 bases). Germline CDR1 MRHNA, CDR2 SNTAGT. V was trimmed by 1 base and J by 8 bases, leaving 9 bases between them. CDR3 size: 13 residues. CDR3 protein: CASSDFPGDEQFF. The CDR3 region has the DNA TGTGCCAGCAGTGACTTTCCCGGGGATGAGCAGTTCTTC.

The table lists this clone with a count of one. J is TRBJ1-1 and V is TRBV10-3; 7 bases match TRBD1. The CDR3 consists of 14 residues. Germline-derived CDR1 and CDR2 are ENHRY and SYGVKD. V dropped 2 bases and J dropped 3; count of bases not matched to a gene: 3. DNA of the CDR3: TGTGCCATCAGTGAGGTGACAGGGTACACTGAAGCTTTCTTT. As protein: CAISEVTGYTEAFF.

The rearrangement links TRBV5-4 to TRBJ2-3; maybe TRBD2 (7 bases). Germline V lookup: CDR1 SGHNT, CDR2 YYREEE (reference sequence). There are 16 residues in the CDR3. V lost 2 bases and J lost 8, with 21 bases in between. This chain's CDR3 is CASSLKGTRGGGTQYF. The CDR3 nucleotides are TGTGCCAGCAGCTTAAAAGGGACACGGGGCGGGGGTACGCAGTATTTT.

The chain joins TRBV9 to TRBJ1-2; D unclear. Trimming removed 1 base from V and 4 bases from J, with 11 bases in between. This CDR3 is built from 14 residues. Germline CDR1 is SGDLS and CDR2 is YYNGEE. CDR3 protein: CASSVSGGPYGYTF. CDR3 in DNA: TGTGCCAGCAGCGTATCAGGTGGGCCCTATGGCTACACCTTC.

The V call is TRBV5-1, the J call TRBJ2-2; D is unresolved. This CDR3 spans 16 amino acids. The V gene lost 0 bases and the J gene lost 1 base, with 10 bases spanning the gap. Per germline, CDR1 SGHRS and CDR2 YFSETQ. CDR3 sequence: CASSLEFSGNTGELFF. As DNA, the CDR3 is TGCGCCAGCAGCTTGGAATTTTCAGGGAACACCGGGGAGCTGTTTTTT.